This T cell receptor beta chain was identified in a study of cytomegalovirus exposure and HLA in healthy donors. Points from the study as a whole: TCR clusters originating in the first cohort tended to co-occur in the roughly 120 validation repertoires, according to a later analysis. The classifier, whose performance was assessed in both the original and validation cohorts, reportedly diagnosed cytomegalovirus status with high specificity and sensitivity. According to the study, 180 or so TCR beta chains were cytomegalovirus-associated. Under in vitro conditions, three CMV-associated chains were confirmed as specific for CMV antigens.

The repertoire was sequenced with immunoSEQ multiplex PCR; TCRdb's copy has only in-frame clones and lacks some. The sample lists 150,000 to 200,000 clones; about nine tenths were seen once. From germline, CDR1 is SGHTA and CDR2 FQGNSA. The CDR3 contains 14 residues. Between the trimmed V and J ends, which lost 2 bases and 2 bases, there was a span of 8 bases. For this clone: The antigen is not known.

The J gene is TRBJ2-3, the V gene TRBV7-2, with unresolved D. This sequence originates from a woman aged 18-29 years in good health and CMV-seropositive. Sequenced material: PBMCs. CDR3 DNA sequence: TGTGCCAGCAGCTTATATCAGTCCACAGATACGCAGTATTTT. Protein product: CASSLYQSTDTQYF.